A selection of T cell receptor beta chains follows, all from one sample in a study of T cells expressing NK-cell markers. Reprocessing the 5' RACE reads, TCRdb reports a single entry for every CDR3 protein and omits DNA. The repertoire table contains a few hundred thousand distinct CDR3 sequences. The specimen was blood T cells: a sorted CD56 or NKG2C T cell subset, CD4+ or CD8+ T cells, or bulk PBMC T cells (not recorded which). The receptors here all came from a man aged 18-69 years in good health. CDR3s include the opening cysteine and the closing phenylalanine or tryptophan.

j_gene	v_gene	CDR3aa
TRBJ2-5	TRBV5-1	CASSFTGGSQETQYF
TRBJ2-1	TRBV4-1	CASSQEVTQRGGFYNEQFF
TRBJ2-1	TRBV7-9	CASSLDAVSSTRGQFF
TRBJ1-6	TRBV5-1	CASSLVGGTGVYNSPLHF
TRBJ2-5	TRBV5-8	CASRFTSGQETQYF
TRBJ1-6	TRBV2	CASSEDRGGNSPLHF
TRBJ1-4	TRBV6-1	CASRPGSSGEKLFF
TRBJ2-5	TRBV9	CASSVGRKETQYF
TRBJ2-1	TRBV19	CASSIAQQAGKFF
TRBJ2-2	TRBV9	CASSVVSSRRTGELFF
TRBJ1-1	TRBV28	CASSQGGFRRATEAFF
TRBJ2-3	TRBV28	CASSYRMGLNTDTQYF
TRBJ2-3	TRBV11-2	CASSKRHRAQSGTDTQYF
TRBJ2-4	TRBV30	CATKDTKAKNIQYF
TRBJ2-1	TRBV6-4	CASTGDRKTSYNEQFF
TRBJ2-5	TRBV5-6	CASSLKVWKETQYF
TRBJ2-1	TRBV6-1	CASSRRHLSYNEQFF
TRBJ2-2	TRBV9	CASSARGPNTGELFF
TRBJ2-4	TRBV29-1	CSVRDGGRAKNIQYF
TRBJ1-5	TRBV24-1	CATSHEEGMRPQHF
TRBJ2-5	TRBV2	CASNTGVGSETQYF
TRBJ2-5	TRBV5-1	CASSFSGRVETQYF
TRBJ1-4	TRBV5-1	CASSLFSPGEKLFF
TRBJ2-6	TRBV28	CASKGTRRAGANVLTF
TRBJ1-4	TRBV12-3/TRBV12-4	CASSLSSPNEKLFF
TRBJ2-1	TRBV2	CASRTTANNEQFF
TRBJ1-2	TRBV6-5	CASGGRDYGYTF
TRBJ1-1	TRBV7-9	CASSKRDRDTEAFF
TRBJ1-1	TRBV6-5	CASSYSGAPRAFF
TRBJ1-1	TRBV18	CASSVRNVNTEAFF
TRBJ2-5	TRBV20-1	CSAGTGRFIGETQYF
TRBJ2-5	TRBV7-3	CASSLSPGQGTWQYF
TRBJ2-7	TRBV21-1	CASSMAGAYEQYF
TRBJ2-3	TRBV5-6	CASSLEGKGTDTQYF
TRBJ2-5	TRBV6-1	CASSENSVPLQETQYF
TRBJ2-2	TRBV2	CASRPGLGGGELFF
TRBJ2-3	TRBV7-9	CASSPSLDTQYF
TRBJ2-7	TRBV10-2	CASSDQGGYTYEQYF
TRBJ1-1	TRBV28	CASSPPTQEAFF
TRBJ2-3	TRBV11-3	CASSLDSGRNTQYF
TRBJ2-1	TRBV6-1	CASRIIAGGYNEQFF
TRBJ1-5	TRBV6-1	CASSDATGFYQPQHF
TRBJ2-2	TRBV4-1	CASSQRAGVRYQGGGELFF
TRBJ1-1	TRBV12-3/TRBV12-4	CASSTGGSLNTEAFF